A selection of T cell receptor beta chains follows, all from one sample in a study of Ad26.COV2.S vaccination and SARS-CoV-2 variants. TCRdb's table, derived via immunoSEQ multiplex PCR, lists solely in-frame clones and lacks some. Altogether 380,000 or so clones are present, 88% being singletons, with the ten largest covering around 6.1%. This specimen consisted of peripheral blood, obtained in a trial of Ad26.COV2.S vaccine versus placebo. The receptor set was obtained from a person between 18 and 60 years old who received the Ad26.COV2.S COVID-19 vaccine or a placebo. CDR3s include the opening cysteine and the closing phenylalanine or tryptophan. Fields, in order: J gene, V gene, CDR3 length, CDR3 protein.

TRBJ1-2 | TRBV7-9 | 12 | CASSLWVDGYTF
TRBJ2-1 | TRBV27 | 14 | CASSRTGKYNEQFF
TRBJ2-1 | TRBV6-2/TRBV6-3 | 14 | CASSYRDSYNEQFF
TRBJ1-3 | TRBV4-3 | 14 | CASSYRVSGNTIYF
TRBJ2-5 | TRBV24-1 | 16 | CATSEGVRGDLETQYF
TRBJ1-4 | TRBV28 | 12 | CASRRFDEKLFF
TRBJ2-1 | TRBV19 | 14 | CASSIYGSYNEQFF
TRBJ1-5 | TRBV10-3 | 15 | CAISESQGAVGPQHF
TRBJ2-6 | TRBV19 | 15 | CASSSRVSGANVLTF
TRBJ2-7 | TRBV18 | 18 | CASSPTWGVTGLSYEQYF
TRBJ1-2 | TRBV4-1 | 19 | CASSQVLSGPAFFNRGYTF
TRBJ1-5 | TRBV27 | 16 | CASSSATGAGNQPQHF
TRBJ1-4 | TRBV4-3 | 14 | CASSQEQVNEKLFF
TRBJ1-5 | TRBV6-5 | 15 | CASSSPRAIDQPQHF
TRBJ2-3 | TRBV18 | 19 | CASSPLQGGVTGATDTQYF
TRBJ2-2 | TRBV11-3 | 15 | CASSLGGLGTGELFF
TRBJ2-2 | TRBV4-2 | 16 | CASSQDSAGEAGELFF
TRBJ2-5 | TRBV19 | 13 | CASSIGGAGSQYF